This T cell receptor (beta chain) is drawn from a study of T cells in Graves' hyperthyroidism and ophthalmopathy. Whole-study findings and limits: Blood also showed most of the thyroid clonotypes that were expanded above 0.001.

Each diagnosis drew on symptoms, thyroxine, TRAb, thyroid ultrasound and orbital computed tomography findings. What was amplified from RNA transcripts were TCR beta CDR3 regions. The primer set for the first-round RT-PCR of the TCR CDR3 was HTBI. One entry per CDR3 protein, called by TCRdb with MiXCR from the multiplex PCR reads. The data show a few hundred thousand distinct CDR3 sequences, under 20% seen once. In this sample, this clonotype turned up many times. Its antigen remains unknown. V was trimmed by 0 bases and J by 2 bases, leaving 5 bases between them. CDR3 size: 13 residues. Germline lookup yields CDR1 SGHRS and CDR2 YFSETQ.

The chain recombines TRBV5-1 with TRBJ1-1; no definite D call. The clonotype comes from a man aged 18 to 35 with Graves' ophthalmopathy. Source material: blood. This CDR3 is CASSLAGNTEAFF. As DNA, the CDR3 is TGCGCCAGCAGCTTGGCGGGAAACACTGAAGCTTTCTTT.